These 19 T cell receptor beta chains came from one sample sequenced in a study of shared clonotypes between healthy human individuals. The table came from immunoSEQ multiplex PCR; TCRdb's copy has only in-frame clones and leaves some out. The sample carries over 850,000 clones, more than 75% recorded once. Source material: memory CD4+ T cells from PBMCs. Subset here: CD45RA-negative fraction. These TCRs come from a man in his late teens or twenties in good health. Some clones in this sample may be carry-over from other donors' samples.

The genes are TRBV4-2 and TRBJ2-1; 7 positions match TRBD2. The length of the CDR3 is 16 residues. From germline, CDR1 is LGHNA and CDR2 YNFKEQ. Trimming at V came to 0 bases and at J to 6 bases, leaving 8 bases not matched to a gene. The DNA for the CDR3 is TGTGCCAGCAGCCAAGAGAACGGGAGGCTATTCAATGAGCAGTTCTTC. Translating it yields CASSQENGRLFNEQFF.

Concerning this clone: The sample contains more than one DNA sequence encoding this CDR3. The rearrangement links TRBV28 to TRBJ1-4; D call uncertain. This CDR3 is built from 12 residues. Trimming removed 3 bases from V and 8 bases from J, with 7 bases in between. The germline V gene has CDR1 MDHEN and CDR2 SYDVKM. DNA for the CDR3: TGTGCCAGCAGTTTCAGTGAGGAAAAACTGTTTTTT. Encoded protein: CASSFSEEKLFF. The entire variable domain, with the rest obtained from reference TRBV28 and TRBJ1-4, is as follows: DVKVTQSSRYLVKRTGEKVFLECVQDMDHENMFWYRQDPGLGLRLIYFSYDVKMKEKGDIPEGYSVSREKKERFSLILESASTNQTSMYLCASSFSEEKLFFGSGTQLSVL.

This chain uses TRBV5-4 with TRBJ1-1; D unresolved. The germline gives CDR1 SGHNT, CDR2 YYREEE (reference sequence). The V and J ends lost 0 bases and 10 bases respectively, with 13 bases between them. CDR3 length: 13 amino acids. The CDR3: CASSLVGAPIAFF. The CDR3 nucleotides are TGTGCCAGCAGCTTGGTGGGAGCCCCGATAGCTTTCTTT.

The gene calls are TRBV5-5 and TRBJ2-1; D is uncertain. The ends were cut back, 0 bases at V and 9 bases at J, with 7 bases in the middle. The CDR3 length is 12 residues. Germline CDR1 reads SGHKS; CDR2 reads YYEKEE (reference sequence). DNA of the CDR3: TGTGCCAGCAGCTTGGAGGGTGGTGAGCAGTTCTTC. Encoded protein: CASSLEGGEQFF.

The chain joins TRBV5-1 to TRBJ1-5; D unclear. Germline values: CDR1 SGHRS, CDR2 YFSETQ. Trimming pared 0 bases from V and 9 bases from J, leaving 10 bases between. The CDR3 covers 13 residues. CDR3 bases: TGCGCCAGCAGCTTGGATGGGGAGATGCCCCAGCATTTT. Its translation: CASSLDGEMPQHF.

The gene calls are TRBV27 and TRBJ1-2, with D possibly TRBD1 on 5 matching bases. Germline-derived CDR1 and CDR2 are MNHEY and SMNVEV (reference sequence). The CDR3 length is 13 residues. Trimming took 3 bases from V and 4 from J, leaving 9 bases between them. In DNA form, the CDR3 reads TGTGCCAGCAGTTTCCGGGGCACCTATGGCTACACCTTC. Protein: CASSFRGTYGYTF.

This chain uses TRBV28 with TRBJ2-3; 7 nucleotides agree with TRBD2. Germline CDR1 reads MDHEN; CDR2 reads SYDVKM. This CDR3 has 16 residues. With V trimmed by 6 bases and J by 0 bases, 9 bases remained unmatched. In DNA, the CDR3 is TGTGCCAGCAGCAGCGGGGCAATCGCGAGCACAGATACGCAGTATTTT. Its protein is CASSSGAIASTDTQYF. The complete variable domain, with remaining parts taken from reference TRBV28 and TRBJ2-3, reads DVKVTQSSRYLVKRTGEKVFLECVQDMDHENMFWYRQDPGLGLRLIYFSYDVKMKEKGDIPEGYSVSREKKERFSLILESASTNQTSMYLCASSSGAIASTDTQYFGPGTRLTVL.

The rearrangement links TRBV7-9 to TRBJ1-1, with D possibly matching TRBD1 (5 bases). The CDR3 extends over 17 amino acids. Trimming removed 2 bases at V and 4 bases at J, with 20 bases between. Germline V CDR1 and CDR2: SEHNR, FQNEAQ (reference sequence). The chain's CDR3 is CASSLFPFGTTGTEAFF. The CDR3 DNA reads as TGTGCCAGCAGCTTATTCCCTTTCGGGACGACGGGCACTGAAGCTTTCTTT.

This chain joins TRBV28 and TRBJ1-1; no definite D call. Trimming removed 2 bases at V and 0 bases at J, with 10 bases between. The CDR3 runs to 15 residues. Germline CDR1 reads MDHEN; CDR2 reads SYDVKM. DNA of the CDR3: TGTGCCAGCAGTTTACGCGGCCGACTGAACACTGAAGCTTTCTTT. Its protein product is CASSLRGRLNTEAFF.

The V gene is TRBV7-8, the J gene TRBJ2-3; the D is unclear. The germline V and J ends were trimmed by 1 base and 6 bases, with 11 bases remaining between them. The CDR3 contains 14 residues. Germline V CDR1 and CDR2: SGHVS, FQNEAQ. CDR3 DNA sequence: TGTGCCAGCAGCTTAGGGGTCAACGTGGATACGCAGTATTTT. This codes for CASSLGVNVDTQYF.

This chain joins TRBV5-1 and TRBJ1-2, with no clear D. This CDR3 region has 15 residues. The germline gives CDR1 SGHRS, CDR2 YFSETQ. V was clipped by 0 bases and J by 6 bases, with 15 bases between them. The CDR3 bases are TGCGCCAGCAGCTTGGGCGCGGCGGTCGAGGATGGCTACACCTTC. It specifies CASSLGAAVEDGYTF.

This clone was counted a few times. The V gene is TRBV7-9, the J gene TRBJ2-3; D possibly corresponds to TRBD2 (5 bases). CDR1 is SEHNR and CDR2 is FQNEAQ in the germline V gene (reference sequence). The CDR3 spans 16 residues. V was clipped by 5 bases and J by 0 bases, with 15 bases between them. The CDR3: CASSSSLATSTDTQYF. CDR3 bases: TGTGCCAGCAGCAGCTCCCTAGCCACTAGCACAGATACGCAGTATTTT.

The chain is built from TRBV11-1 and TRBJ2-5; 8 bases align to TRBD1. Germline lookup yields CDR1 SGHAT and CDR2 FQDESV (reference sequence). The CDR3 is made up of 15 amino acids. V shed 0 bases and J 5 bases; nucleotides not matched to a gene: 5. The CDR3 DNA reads TGTGCCAGCAGCTTAGCGGTCAGGGGGCGCGAGACCCAGTACTTC. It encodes CASSLAVRGRETQYF.

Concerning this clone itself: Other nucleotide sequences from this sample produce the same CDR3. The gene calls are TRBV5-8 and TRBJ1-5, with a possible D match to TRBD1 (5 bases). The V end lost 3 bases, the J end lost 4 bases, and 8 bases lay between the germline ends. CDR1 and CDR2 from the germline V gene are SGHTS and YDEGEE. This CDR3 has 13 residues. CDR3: CASSWDGNQPQHF. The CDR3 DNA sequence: TGTGCCAGCAGCTGGGACGGGAATCAGCCCCAGCATTTT.

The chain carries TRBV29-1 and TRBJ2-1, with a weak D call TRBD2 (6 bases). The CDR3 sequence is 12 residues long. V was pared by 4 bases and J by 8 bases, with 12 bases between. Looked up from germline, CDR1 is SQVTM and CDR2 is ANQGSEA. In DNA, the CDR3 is TGCAGCGTTGTGGCGGGAAATGATGAGCAGTTCTTC. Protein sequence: CSVVAGNDEQFF.

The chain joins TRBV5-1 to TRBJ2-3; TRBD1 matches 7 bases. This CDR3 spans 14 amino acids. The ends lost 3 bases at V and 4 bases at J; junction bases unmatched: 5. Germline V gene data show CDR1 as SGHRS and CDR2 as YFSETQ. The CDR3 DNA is TGCGCCAGCAGCTCACCGACAGGGCCAGATACGCAGTATTTT. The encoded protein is CASSSPTGPDTQYF.

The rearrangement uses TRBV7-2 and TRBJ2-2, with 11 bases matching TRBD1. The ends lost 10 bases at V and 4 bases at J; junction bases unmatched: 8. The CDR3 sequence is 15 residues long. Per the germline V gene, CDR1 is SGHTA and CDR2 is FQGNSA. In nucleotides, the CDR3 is TGTGCCACCGAAGCTGGGACAGGGGGCACCGGGGAGCTGTTTTTT. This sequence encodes CATEAGTGGTGELFF.

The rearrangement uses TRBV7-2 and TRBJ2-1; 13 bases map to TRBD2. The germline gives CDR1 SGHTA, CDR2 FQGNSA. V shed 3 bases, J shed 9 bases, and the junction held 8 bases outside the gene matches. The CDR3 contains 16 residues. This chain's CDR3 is CASSFDRLAGGFEQFF. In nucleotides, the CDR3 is TGTGCCAGCAGCTTCGATAGACTAGCGGGAGGTTTTGAGCAGTTCTTC.

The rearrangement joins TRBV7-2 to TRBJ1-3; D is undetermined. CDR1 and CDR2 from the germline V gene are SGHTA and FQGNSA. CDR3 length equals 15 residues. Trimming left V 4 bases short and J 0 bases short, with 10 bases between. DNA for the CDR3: TGTGCCAGCAGCTCCGGGGTGACCTCTGGAAACACCATATATTTT. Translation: CASSSGVTSGNTIYF.